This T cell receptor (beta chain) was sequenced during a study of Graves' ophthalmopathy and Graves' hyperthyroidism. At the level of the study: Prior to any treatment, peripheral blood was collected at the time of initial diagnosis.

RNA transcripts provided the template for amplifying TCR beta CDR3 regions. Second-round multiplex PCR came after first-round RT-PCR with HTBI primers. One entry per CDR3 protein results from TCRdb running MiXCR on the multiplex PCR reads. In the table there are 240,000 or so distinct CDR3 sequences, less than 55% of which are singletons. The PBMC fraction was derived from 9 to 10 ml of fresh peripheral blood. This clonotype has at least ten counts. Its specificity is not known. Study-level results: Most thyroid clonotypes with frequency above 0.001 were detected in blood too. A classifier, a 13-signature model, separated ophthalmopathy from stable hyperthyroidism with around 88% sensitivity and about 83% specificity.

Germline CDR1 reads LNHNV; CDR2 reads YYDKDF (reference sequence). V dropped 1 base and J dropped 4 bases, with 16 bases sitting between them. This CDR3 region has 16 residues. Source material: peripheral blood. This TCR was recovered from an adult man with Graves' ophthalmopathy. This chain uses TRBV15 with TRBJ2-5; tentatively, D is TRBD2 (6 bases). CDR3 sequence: CATSRAGGGYRETQYF. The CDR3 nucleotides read TGTGCCACCAGCAGAGCAGGAGGAGGGTATCGAGAGACCCAGTACTTC. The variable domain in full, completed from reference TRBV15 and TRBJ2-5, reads DAMVIQNPRYQVTQFGKPVTLSCSQTLNHNVMYWYQQKSSQAPKLLFHYYDKDFNNEADTPDNFQSRRPNTSFCFLDIRSPGLGDTAMYLCATSRAGGGYRETQYFGPGTRLLVL.